This TCR beta chain was sequenced for a study of T cells in Graves' hyperthyroidism and ophthalmopathy. In the study overall: The initial diagnosis was the point when peripheral blood was collected, ahead of any treatment.

Graves' hyperthyroidism without ophthalmopathy progression within 18 months was termed stable. Patients showing uncontrolled infection, other autoimmune disease, pregnancy or lactation were ineligible. Between the trimmed V and J ends, which lost 4 bases and 2 bases, there was a span of 8 bases. From germline, CDR1 is MNHEY and CDR2 SMNVEV (reference sequence). The CDR3 sequence is 14 residues long. This clonotype came up many times. Amplified regions were TCR beta CDR3 sequences from RNA transcripts. HTBI primers were the set used in a first-round RT-PCR of the TCR CDR3. TCRdb re-derived calls from the multiplex PCR reads in MiXCR, one entry per CDR3 protein. The sample records 450,000 to 600,000 distinct CDR3 sequences, 12% to 15% being singletons.

Sequencing used blood. The chain employs TRBV27 and TRBJ1-4; the D is unclear. The clonotype comes from a woman aged 35 to 49 with Graves' hyperthyroidism. In DNA form, the CDR3 reads TGTGCCAGCAGTTCGGGAGGGACTAATGAAAAACTGTTTTTT. It translates to CASSSGGTNEKLFF.